The present T cell receptor beta chain was sequenced within a study of blood T cell repertoires in COVID-19 (TCRdb year 2020). Context from the whole study: Samples from collaborators originated in the United States, Italy and Spain and spanned both the acute and convalescent phases of COVID-19. The prospective study material was composed of cDNA or gDNA derived from T cells, B-cell-depleted T cells, or PBMCs. Where available, HLA class I and class II types were taken from metadata supplied by the sample provider and were not determined by assay-based typing. The samples were drawn from two sources: the first 160 participants of the ongoing ImmuneRACE study, and 1,000 to 1,500 subjects contributed by 6 global collaborators. The dataset comprised deeply sampled blood TCRbeta repertoires from subjects exposed to, actively infected with, or recovered from COVID-19. The repertoires were released in a freely available public database intended as a resource for research on the immune response to SARS-CoV-2. Sample metadata almost always included a de-identified subject ID, COVID-19 status, age in years and sex.

The CDR3 runs 16 residues from the cysteine to the phenylalanine. Of all the DNA, just the CDR3 is kept, 48 bases in frame from base 1. V loses 1 base, J loses 0 bases, and the germline ends lie 13 bases apart. CDR1 is given as SGHRS and CDR2 as YFSETQ, both from the germline V gene. A second Seattle source provided samples from volunteer blood donors who had recovered from COVID-19. Whole blood was collected in K2EDTA tubes by collaborating institutions according to the institutions' own protocols. For TCRbeta analysis, collaborators shipped samples as frozen whole blood, isolated PBMCs, or DNA extracted from either of those sample types. Notes on this clone: Its antigen is not yet known. Per-nucleotide qualities are absent, and no much larger clonotype sits a single base away.

TCRbeta CDR3 regions were amplified from genomic DNA by means of the immunoSEQ Assay, a bias-controlled multiplex PCR. The paper's processing steps were these. The number of nucleated cells in each sample was estimated by amplification of reference gene primers within the assay. To quantify the absolute abundance of each unique TCRbeta CDR3 rearrangement, sequence reads were collapsed and filtered. For each sample, productive Simpson clonality was calculated as the square root of Simpson's diversity index across productive rearrangements. TCRdb carries this immuneACCESS record with in-frame sequences only. Its versions omit some clonotypes, under half of them owing to an unresolved V gene in the studies checked, with the rest unexplained. The V and J calls and clone size were taken over from that table, and D and trimming were inferred from the DNA. The sample includes more than 250,000 clones, with about 90% observed a single time. Nearly 6.5% of the sample rests with the top ten.

The investigation overall reported the following: How much clinical and demographic metadata was included differed by source and by participant, and the metadata was provided uncurated.

The sequence was obtained from a man between 18 and 29 years old who had recovered from COVID-19. The sequence is built from TRBV5-1 and TRBJ1-1, with no reliable assignment of the D segment. The sequencing sample was made of peripheral blood. CDR3 protein: CASSLTPIGVNTEAFF. The DNA reads as follows: TGCGCCAGCAGCTTGACCCCGATCGGGGTGAACACTGAAGCTTTCTTT.